These 20 T cell receptor beta chains share one sample of origin, sequenced in a study of T cell repertoires in cytomegalovirus infection. Their antigens are not known. TCRdb called the reads again in MiXCR, with one record for every CDR3 protein. The sample lists about 500,000 distinct CDR3 sequences; 33% were seen once. The sample consisted of cultured PBMCs, taken from culture after CMV antigen stimulation. These receptors were collected from a human donor in good health (CMV status not recorded). Some clones in this sample may be carry-over from other donors' samples.

A note on this clonotype: The conserved closing phenylalanine or tryptophan is absent in this CDR3, likely reflecting a read error. No DNA is shown, since the ends of the CDR3 on it are uncertain; the CDR3 is the one TCRdb lists. This chain connects TRBV28 to TRBJ2-7; the table calls TRBD1, which could not be checked here. The CDR3 adds up to 11 amino acids, both ends counted. Germline CDR1 MDHEN, CDR2 SYDVKM. The CDR3 here is CASSLGGEVQI.

J is TRBJ2-3 and V is TRBV9; no definite D call. V dropped 1 base and J dropped 1 base, with 4 bases sitting between them. Germline assignment: CDR1 SGDLS and CDR2 YYNGEE. The CDR3 spans 13 residues. The CDR3 nucleotides read TGTGCCAGCAGCGTAATAGGCACAGATACGCAGTATTTT. Translating it yields CASSVIGTDTQYF.

V gene TRBV7-9 combines with J gene TRBJ1-5, with 8 bases aligning to TRBD1. The CDR3 runs to 14 residues. Germline V CDR1 and CDR2: SEHNR, FQNEAQ (reference sequence). The junction had 5 bases not matched to a gene; V was cut back by 1 base and J by 9 bases. CDR3 sequence (DNA): TGTGCCAGCAGCTTAGGACAGGGGAGGTCGCCCCAGCATTTT. Its protein product is CASSLGQGRSPQHF.

The chain combines TRBV10-3 with TRBJ1-2, with TRBD1 matching over 9 bases. The CDR3 extends over 17 amino acids. J lost 6 bases, V lost 5 bases, and 16 bases had no gene match. Germline CDR1 reads ENHRY; CDR2 reads SYGVKD. The CDR3 DNA reads TGTGCCATCAGTCCAGGACAGGGGACGGATCAAAGCCATGGCTACACCTTC. Protein: CAISPGQGTDQSHGYTF.

This chain connects TRBV25-1 to TRBJ2-1, with 13 bases aligning to TRBD2. After removal of 4 bases from V and 8 bases from J, the junction contained 20 bases not matched to a gene. CDR3 length: 20 residues. Germline CDR1 reads MGHDK; CDR2 reads SYGVNS. The CDR3, as DNA: TGTGCCAGCAGTGGCCGATTAACAGGGTTAGGGACTAGCGGGAATTATGAGCAGTTCTTC. Protein sequence: CASSGRLTGLGTSGNYEQFF.

This chain connects TRBV20-1 to TRBJ2-5, with TRBD2 matching 8 bases. Trimming removed 5 bases from V and 5 bases from J; junction bases left unmatched: 7. The CDR3 has 13 amino acids. Germline CDR1 and CDR2: DFQATT and SNEGSKA (reference sequence). The DNA of the CDR3 is TGCAGTGCTCGAGCGGGAGTAACGGAGACCCAGTACTTC. Its protein product is CSARAGVTETQYF.

This clonotype was counted many times. The genes are TRBV7-8 and TRBJ2-1, with 14 nucleotides matching TRBD2. J lost 7 bases, V lost 5 bases, and 7 bases had no gene match. The CDR3 is made up of 16 amino acids. CDR1 and CDR2 (germline): SGHVS, FQNEAQ. In nucleotides, the CDR3 is TGTGCCAGCAGCCCGACGGGACTAGCGGGGGAAAATGAGCAGTTCTTC. It yields the protein CASSPTGLAGENEQFF. Complete variable domain (other parts from reference TRBV7-8 and TRBJ2-1): GAGVSQSPRYKVAKRGQDVALRCDPISGHVSLFWYQQALGQGPEFLTYFQNEAQLDKSGLPSDRFFAERPEGSVSTLKIQRTQQEDSAVYLCASSPTGLAGENEQFFGPGTRLTVL.

This clonotype came up once. The V gene is TRBV6-1, the J gene TRBJ1-3, with D tentatively TRBD1 (6 bases). V lost 7 bases to trimming and J lost 5 bases, with 21 bases between them. The CDR3 length is 16 residues. Germline CDR1 and CDR2: MNHNS and SASEGT. The DNA of the CDR3 is TGTGCCAGCACCGACTCAGTGGACAGACAAAGAAACACCATATATTTT. This gives the protein CASTDSVDRQRNTIYF.

This clonotype has a count of ten or more. The gene calls are TRBV6-6 and TRBJ2-1; D assignment may be TRBD1 or TRBD2 (5 bases each). This CDR3 is 13 amino acids long. Looked up from germline, CDR1 is MNHNY and CDR2 is SVGAGI (reference sequence). V lost 2 bases and J lost 8, with 10 bases in between. The CDR3, as DNA: TGTGCCAGCAGTTACATCAGGGACCATGAGCAGTTCTTC. Translated, it gives CASSYIRDHEQFF.

This rearrangement joins TRBV18 to TRBJ2-7; D assignment may be TRBD1 or TRBD2 (6 bases each). CDR1 KGHSH and CDR2 LQKENI come from the germline V gene. V was pared by 11 bases and J by 3 bases, with 20 bases between. CDR3 length: 14 amino acids. CDR3 residues: CARRETGLYYEQYV. CDR3 DNA: TGTGCCCGAAGGGAGACAGGACTATACTACGAGCAGTACGTC.

The chain links TRBV28 to TRBJ2-3; 10 bases fit TRBD2. CDR1 and CDR2 from the germline V gene are MDHEN and SYDVKM. V was pared by 6 bases and J by 6 bases, with 12 bases of the junction left unmatched. There are 16 residues in the CDR3. CDR3 coding DNA: TGTGCCAGCAGCCCACAGCTAGCGGGAGCCCCCGATACGCAGTATTTT. It encodes CASSPQLAGAPDTQYF.

The rearrangement links TRBV12-3 or TRBV12-4 to TRBJ1-2, with 8 bases lining up with TRBD1. The CDR3 contains 13 residues. V trimming: 6 bases; J trimming: 4 bases; junction bases outside the gene matches: 4. The CDR3: CASSNTGGYGYTF. The CDR3, as DNA: TGTGCCAGCAGCAATACAGGGGGCTATGGCTACACCTTC.

CDR3 residues: CAIVARERGDTQYF. The CDR3 DNA reads as TGTGCCATCGTAGCGAGGGAGAGAGGAGATACGCAGTATTTT. The chain employs TRBV6-2 or TRBV6-3 and TRBJ2-3; D may be TRBD2 (5 bases). The germline V gene has CDR1 MNHEY and CDR2 SVGEGT. This CDR3 region has 14 residues. V was pared by 10 bases and J by 5 bases, with 19 bases between.

This sequence joins TRBV7-9 and TRBJ1-5; 7 nucleotides match TRBD1. Germline V gene data show CDR1 as SEHNR and CDR2 as FQNEAQ (reference sequence). CDR3 length: 15 amino acids. The V segment lost 5 bases and the J segment 5 bases; nucleotides outside the gene matches: 9. The CDR3 is CASSPGQRGDQPQHF. For the CDR3, the DNA is TGTGCCAGCAGCCCGGGACAGAGGGGGGATCAGCCCCAGCATTTT.

This clonotype was seen only a few times. The chain links TRBV6-2 or TRBV6-3 to TRBJ1-1; D perhaps matches TRBD1 (5 bases). CDR1 is MNHEY, CDR2 SVGEGT, per germline. Trimming left V 1 base short and J 6 bases short, with 6 bases between. The CDR3 has 12 residues. CDR3 sequence: CASSYWGAEAFF. CDR3 DNA: TGTGCCAGCAGTTACTGGGGCGCTGAAGCTTTCTTT.

The chain employs TRBV24-1 and TRBJ2-2, with D maybe TRBD1 (6 bases). Trimming cost V 4 bases and J 5 bases, with 13 bases left between them. The CDR3 loop spans 15 amino acids. Germline V gene data show CDR1 as KGHDR and CDR2 as SFDVKD. CDR3 sequence: CATSDQQGWTGELFF. The CDR3 coding sequence is TGTGCCACCAGTGACCAACAGGGATGGACCGGGGAGCTGTTTTTT.

This chain joins TRBV7-2 and TRBJ1-1; 8 bases fit TRBD1. V shed 5 bases, J shed 7 bases, and the junction held 6 bases outside the gene matches. The CDR3 spans 13 residues. CDR1 SGHTA and CDR2 FQGNSA come from the germline V gene. For the CDR3, the DNA is TGTGCCAGCAGCACCTACAGGGGGGGTGAAGCTTTCTTT. This codes for CASSTYRGGEAFF.

The V call is TRBV28, the J call TRBJ1-3; perhaps TRBD1 as D (5 bases). The length of the CDR3 is 14 residues. Germline CDR1 reads MDHEN; CDR2 reads SYDVKM. Between the trimmed V and J ends, which lost 8 bases and 1 base, there was a span of 12 bases. The DNA for the CDR3 is TGTGCCAGCGGGTTGGGGGGATCTGGAAACACCATATATTTT. It codes for CASGLGGSGNTIYF.

The chain combines TRBV19 with TRBJ2-2; a possible D gene is TRBD1 (6 bases). Trimming removed 7 bases from V and 0 bases from J, with 12 bases in between. From germline, CDR1 is LNHDA and CDR2 SQIVND (reference sequence). The CDR3 has 15 amino acids. In DNA form, the CDR3 reads TGTGCCAGTATCGGACAGATAACGAACACCGGGGAGCTGTTTTTT. Protein: CASIGQITNTGELFF.

Details on this clonotype: A much larger clonotype is one base distant, so this may be a read error. The chain couples TRBV7-2 to TRBJ2-7; D is unresolved. This CDR3 is 13 amino acids long. Germline lookup yields CDR1 SGHTA and CDR2 FQGNSA. With 5 bases removed from V and 0 bases from J, the gap between germline ends came to 8 bases. This chain's CDR3 is CASSPANSYEQYF. CDR3 nucleotide sequence: TGTGCCAGCAGCCCCGCGAACTCCTACGAGCAGTACTTC.